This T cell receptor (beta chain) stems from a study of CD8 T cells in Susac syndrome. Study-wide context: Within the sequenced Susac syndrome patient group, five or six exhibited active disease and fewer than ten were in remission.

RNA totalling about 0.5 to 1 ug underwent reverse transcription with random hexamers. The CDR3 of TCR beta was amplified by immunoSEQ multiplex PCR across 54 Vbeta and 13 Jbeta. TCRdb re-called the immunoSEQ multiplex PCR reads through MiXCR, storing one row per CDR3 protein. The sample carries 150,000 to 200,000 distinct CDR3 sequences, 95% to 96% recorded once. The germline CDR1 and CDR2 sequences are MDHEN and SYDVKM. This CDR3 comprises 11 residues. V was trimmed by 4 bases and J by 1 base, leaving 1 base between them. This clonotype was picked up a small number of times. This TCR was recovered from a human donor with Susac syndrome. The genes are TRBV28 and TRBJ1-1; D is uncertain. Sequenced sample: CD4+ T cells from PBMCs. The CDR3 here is CASSSNTEAFF. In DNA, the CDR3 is TGTGCCAGCAGTTCGAACACTGAAGCTTTCTTT.